This is a list of T cell receptor beta chains from one sample in a study of OX40 agonist ivuxolimab in advanced cancers. Repertoires were generated with immunoSEQ multiplex PCR, while TCRdb's copy carries only in-frame clones and drops some. This table has fewer than 95,000 clones, about 90% appearing once. The sample in question was CD4+ or CD8+ T cells sorted from blood, obtained in a trial of the OX40 agonist ivuxolimab. These receptors were collected from an adult with an advanced solid tumor such as melanoma, head and neck, liver or kidney cancer. CDR3s include the opening cysteine and the closing phenylalanine or tryptophan. The order of the fields is J gene, D gene, clone size, V gene, CDR3 protein, CDR3 DNA. D genes are given only for firm matches. Size is stated for part of the rows, as once, few or many counts, or as a class when the clone is expanded.

>TRBJ1-2|TRBD1|NA|TRBV7-8
CASSPPGTGGGYTF
TGTGCCAGCAGCCCCCCCGGGACAGGGGGCGGCTACACCTTC
>TRBJ1-1|NA|NA|TRBV6-5
CASSYGQNTEAFF
TGTGCCAGCAGTTACGGACAGAACACTGAAGCTTTCTTT
>TRBJ2-5|NA|NA|TRBV28
CASSSAVQGSQETQYF
TGTGCCAGCAGTTCGGCCGTACAGGGTTCCCAAGAGACCCAGTACTTC
>TRBJ2-7|NA|NA|TRBV9
CASSVAQDAYEQYF
TGTGCCAGCAGCGTAGCGCAGGATGCCTACGAGCAGTACTTC
>TRBJ2-7|NA|NA|TRBV7-3
CASSLYGGAYEQYF
TGTGCCAGCAGCTTATACGGGGGAGCCTACGAGCAGTACTTC
>TRBJ2-3|TRBD2|once|TRBV11-3
CASSTPSGRAEDTQYF
TGTGCCAGCAGCACCCCTAGCGGGAGGGCCGAAGATACGCAGTATTTT
>TRBJ2-7|TRBD2|NA|TRBV10-2
CASSRSGSYEQYF
TGCGCCAGCAGTCGTAGCGGGAGCTACGAGCAGTACTTC
>TRBJ1-4|TRBD1|NA|TRBV27
CASSQDRVTNEKLFF
TGTGCCAGCAGTCAAGACAGGGTAACTAATGAAAAACTGTTTTTT
>TRBJ1-4|TRBD1|NA|TRBV9
CASSEGQINEKLFF
TGTGCCAGCAGCGAGGGACAGATTAATGAAAAACTGTTTTTT
>TRBJ2-1|TRBD1|NA|TRBV15
CATSRGLQGAYNEQFF
TGTGCCACCAGCAGAGGCCTCCAGGGGGCCTACAATGAGCAGTTCTTC
>TRBJ2-5|NA|NA|TRBV7-9
CASSLVRRIGEETQYF
TGTGCCAGCAGCTTAGTACGGCGTATTGGGGAAGAGACCCAGTACTTC
>TRBJ2-7|NA|NA|TRBV19
CASSISEGPYEQYF
TGTGCCAGTAGTATTAGCGAGGGGCCCTACGAGCAGTACTTC
>TRBJ2-3|NA|NA|TRBV6-5
CASRESTDTQYF
TGTGCCAGCAGGGAGAGCACAGATACGCAGTATTTT
>TRBJ2-7|NA|NA|TRBV6-6
CASSLLRVDEQYF
TGTGCCAGCAGCCTCCTCAGGGTTGACGAGCAGTACTTC
>TRBJ2-3|NA|NA|TRBV7-3
CASSLGTDTQYF
TGTGCCAGCAGCTTAGGCACAGATACGCAGTATTTT
>TRBJ2-2|NA|NA|TRBV6-4
CASSEDNTGELFF
TGTGCCAGCAGTGAGGACAACACCGGGGAGCTGTTTTTT
>TRBJ2-7|TRBD2|NA|TRBV5-1
CASSLVTSGRTYEQYF
TGCGCCAGCAGCTTGGTGACTAGCGGGAGAACCTACGAGCAGTACTTC
>TRBJ2-7|NA|NA|TRBV11-2
CASSLGPLYEQYF
TGTGCCAGCAGCTTGGGTCCCCTGTACGAGCAGTACTTC
>TRBJ2-6|NA|NA|TRBV5-6
CASSLAGANVLTF
TGTGCCAGCAGCTTGGCTGGGGCCAACGTCCTGACTTTC
>TRBJ2-2|NA|NA|TRBV5-1
CASSRQNTGELFF
TGCGCCAGCAGCCGACAGAACACCGGGGAGCTGTTTTTT
>TRBJ2-7|NA|few|TRBV7-9
CASSLIRLEQYF
TGTGCCAGCAGCTTAATTCGGCTCGAGCAGTACTTC
>TRBJ1-3|NA|NA|TRBV6-1
CASSERALTGRSGNTIYF
TGTGCCAGCAGTGAAAGAGCCTTGACAGGCCGCTCTGGAAACACCATATATTTT
>TRBJ2-7|NA|few|TRBV2
CASSDVGLRSHEQYF
TGTGCCAGCAGTGACGTTGGACTACGGTCCCACGAGCAGTACTTC
>TRBJ2-1|NA|NA|TRBV19
CASSMGASVLNEQFF
TGTGCCAGTAGTATGGGGGCGAGTGTTCTAAATGAGCAGTTCTTC
>TRBJ1-1|NA|NA|TRBV4-1
CASSQEGGNTEAFF
TGCGCCAGCAGCCAAGAGGGCGGTAACACTGAAGCTTTCTTT
>TRBJ1-1|NA|NA|TRBV2
CASGAEAFF
TGTGCCAGCGGGGCAGAAGCTTTCTTT
>TRBJ2-7|TRBD1|NA|TRBV7-9
CASSLPGTGTSYEQYF
TGTGCCAGCAGCTTACCAGGGACAGGGACCTCCTACGAGCAGTACTTC
>TRBJ2-2|NA|NA|TRBV5-6
CASSSGSGELFF
TGTGCCAGCAGCTCCGGGTCCGGGGAGCTGTTTTTT
>TRBJ2-5|NA|once|TRBV28
CASSWESYQETQYF
TGTGCCAGCAGTTGGGAGTCCTACCAAGAGACCCAGTACTTC
>TRBJ2-2|NA|NA|TRBV2
CASSEFRGRGELFF
TGTGCCAGCAGTGAATTCCGGGGGCGTGGGGAGCTGTTTTTT
>TRBJ2-3|TRBD2|NA|TRBV9
CASSAGTRVGWTDTQYF
TGTGCCAGCAGCGCCGGGACTAGAGTAGGTTGGACAGATACGCAGTATTTT
>TRBJ2-1|NA|NA|TRBV27
CASSFPGRQSNEQFF
TGTGCCAGCAGTTTCCCCGGGAGACAGAGCAATGAGCAGTTCTTC
>TRBJ2-7|TRBD2|NA|TRBV18
CASSPWGSGRVLDEQYF
TGTGCCAGCTCACCTTGGGGTAGCGGGAGGGTGCTCGACGAGCAGTACTTC
>TRBJ2-7|NA|NA|TRBV27
CASTKWGNSYEQYF
TGTGCCAGCACCAAATGGGGCAATTCCTACGAGCAGTACTTC
>TRBJ2-5|TRBD2|NA|TRBV19
CASSPHEFRLAAYQETQYF
TGTGCCAGTAGTCCGCACGAGTTTCGACTAGCCGCTTACCAAGAGACCCAGTACTTC
>TRBJ2-7|TRBD1|NA|TRBV11-2
CASSLGTGTAWEQYF
TGTGCCAGCAGCCTAGGGACAGGGACAGCCTGGGAGCAGTACTTC
>TRBJ2-1|TRBD2|NA|TRBV27
CASSLSSGLAGSSYNEQFF
TGTGCCAGCAGTTTATCCAGCGGACTAGCGGGGAGCTCCTACAATGAGCAGTTCTTC
>TRBJ2-7|NA|NA|TRBV11-3
CASRSGPTYEQYF
TGTGCCAGCAGATCCGGGCCGACTTACGAGCAGTACTTC
>TRBJ1-5|NA|NA|TRBV27
CAIGGQNQPQHF
TGTGCCATCGGAGGGCAGAATCAGCCCCAGCATTTT
>TRBJ1-5|NA|NA|TRBV28
CASSSRDSNQPQHF
TGTGCCAGCAGTAGCCGGGACAGCAATCAGCCCCAGCATTTT
>TRBJ1-1|NA|NA|TRBV30
CAWSVGTSNTEAFF
TGTGCCTGGAGTGTAGGGACCTCTAACACTGAAGCTTTCTTT
>TRBJ2-7|NA|NA|TRBV5-8
CAVWGAYEQYF
TGTGCCGTCTGGGGGGCCTACGAGCAGTACTTC
>TRBJ2-3|NA|NA|TRBV5-1
CASREGVTDTQYF
TGCGCCAGTAGGGAGGGGGTCACAGATACGCAGTATTTT
>TRBJ2-5|NA|once|TRBV9
CASSVSTTQETQYF
TGTGCCAGCAGCGTATCAACTACTCAAGAGACCCAGTACTTC
>TRBJ2-7|NA|few|TRBV20-1
CSARQDYEQYF
TGCAGTGCTAGACAGGACTACGAGCAGTACTTC
>TRBJ2-5|NA|NA|TRBV27
CASSPRGAFQTQYF
TGTGCCAGCTCCCCCCGGGGGGCGTTCCAGACCCAGTACTTC
>TRBJ1-1|NA|NA|TRBV29-1
CSVKRQEAFF
TGCAGCGTTAAAAGACAGGAAGCTTTCTTT